This T cell receptor beta chain was recovered during a study of PD-L1 blockade in urothelial cancer. At the level of the study: Each blood sample yielded a median of about 130,000 T cells.

Produced via immunoSEQ multiplex PCR; TCRdb's table is partial and in-frame only. The sample lists about 100,000 clones, about 91% occurring once. Germline V CDR1 and CDR2: SGHDT, YYEEEE. V was pared by 1 base and J by 7 bases, with 3 bases of the junction left unmatched. The length of the CDR3 is 14 residues. The rearrangement links TRBV5-6 to TRBJ2-2, with 8 nucleotides matching TRBD1. The TCR comes from a woman of 80 years or more with urothelial cancer. This specimen consisted of PBMCs, obtained around atezolizumab (anti-PD-L1) treatment. The CDR3 bases are TGTGCCAGCAGCTTGCCAGGGGGCAACGGGGAGCTGTTTTTT. Its protein product is CASSLPGGNGELFF.